The rows below give T cell receptor beta chains drawn from one sample of a study of early T cells in non-severe SARS-CoV-2 infection. TCRdb used MiXCR to reprocess the 5' RACE reads, holding one entry per CDR3 protein. The table includes about 47,000 distinct CDR3 sequences, about 10% detected once. Specimen: whole blood. The receptors derive from an adult who was a healthcare worker with PCR-confirmed SARS-CoV-2 infection or an uninfected control (not recorded which). Each CDR3 is given with its conserved first and last residue. The D gene is left open where the match is weak. For some rows the clone size is stated as once, few or many, or as a class when expanded; others skip it.

TRBV5-6	TRBJ2-5	.	many	CASSNGGLETQYF	TGTGCCAGCAGCAACGGGGGGCTAGAGACCCAGTACTTC
TRBV7-8	TRBJ1-1	.	many	CASSVTQGGTEAFF	TGTGCCAGCAGCGTAACACAGGGAGGCACTGAAGCTTTCTTT
TRBV12-3/TRBV12-4	TRBJ2-6	.	.	CASKNSGANVLTF	TGTGCCAGCAAAAACTCTGGGGCCAACGTCCTGACTTTC
TRBV18	TRBJ1-1	.	many	CASSPPFETEAFF	TGTGCCAGCTCACCACCGTTTGAAACTGAAGCTTTCTTT
TRBV10-3	TRBJ2-3	.	many	CATSPGLRTDTQYF	TGTGCCACGTCCCCGGGACTGCGAACAGATACGCAGTATTTT
TRBV7-2	TRBJ1-4	.	few	CASSSLATNEKLFF	TGTGCCAGCAGCTCGCTTGCAACTAATGAAAAACTGTTTTTT
TRBV28	TRBJ2-3	.	few	CASGDREGVTDTQYF	TGTGCCAGCGGAGACCGGGAAGGGGTCACAGATACGCAGTATTTT
TRBV24-1	TRBJ1-5	.	many	CATSDPRGPPSNQPQHF	TGTGCCACCAGTGATCCCCGAGGACCTCCGAGCAATCAGCCCCAGCATTTT
TRBV21-1	TRBJ1-2	.	many	CASSKGERINYGYTF	TGTGCCAGCAGCAAAGGGGAGAGGATAAACTATGGCTACACCTTC
TRBV18	TRBJ1-6	.	few	CASSPSPGLNSPLHF	TGTGCCAGCTCACCATCCCCGGGTCTCAATTCACCCCTCCACTTT
TRBV3-1	TRBJ1-2	.	many	CASSPLDRTYGYTF	TGTGCCAGCAGCCCCCTGGACCGGACTTATGGCTACACCTTC
TRBV5-6	TRBJ2-5	.	few	CASSTTDLRPGETQYF	TGTGCCAGCAGCACAACTGACTTGAGGCCTGGGGAGACCCAGTACTTC
TRBV24-1	TRBJ2-3	.	few	CATSAADRSHPGDTQYF	TGTGCCACCAGTGCCGCAGACAGAAGCCACCCAGGGGATACGCAGTATTTT
TRBV6-1	TRBJ1-5	.	few	CASIGRVSNQPQHF	TGTGCCAGCATTGGCAGGGTTAGCAATCAGCCCCAGCATTTT
TRBV7-9	TRBJ2-1	.	.	CASSPPREFQQFF	TGTGCCAGCAGCCCCCCGCGTGAGTTTCAGCAGTTCTTC
TRBV7-8	TRBJ2-5	TRBD2	.	CASSPLSGGETQYF	TGTGCCAGCAGCCCCCTGAGCGGGGGAGAGACCCAGTACTTC
TRBV25-1	TRBJ2-1	TRBD2	few	CASSDLASGGSNEQFF	TGTGCCAGCAGTGATCTGGCTAGCGGGGGCTCCAATGAGCAGTTCTTC
TRBV6-6	TRBJ2-1	TRBD2	many	CAAGTRGLEQEFF	TGTGCCGCGGGGACTAGGGGGTTAGAGCAGGAGTTCTTC
TRBV6-2/TRBV6-3	TRBJ1-1	.	few	CASSYSGSSAFF	TGTGCCAGCAGTTACTCGGGGTCTTCGGCTTTCTTT
TRBV6-5	TRBJ2-1	TRBD2	many	CASSYGRQRGHTEQFF	TGTGCCAGCAGTTACGGGCGCCAGCGGGGCCACACTGAGCAGTTCTTC
TRBV18	TRBJ1-1	.	few	CASSAGTDTEAFF	TGTGCCAGCTCAGCCGGGACTGACACTGAAGCTTTCTTT
TRBV6-2/TRBV6-3	TRBJ2-7	TRBD1	few	CASSSGDREIHEQYF	TGTGCCAGCAGTTCGGGGGACAGGGAAATACACGAGCAGTACTTC
TRBV12-3/TRBV12-4	TRBJ2-2	.	many	CASSRLGDGELFF	TGTGCCAGCAGTCGACTAGGGGACGGGGAGCTGTTTTTT
TRBV4-3	TRBJ1-5	.	.	CASSIHLSNQPQHF	TGCGCCAGCAGCATACACCTTAGCAATCAGCCCCAGCATTTT
TRBV20-1	TRBJ2-7	TRBD2	.	CSASSLAGDFSEQYF	TGCAGTGCTAGTAGTCTAGCGGGAGATTTTAGCGAGCAGTACTTC
TRBV4-2	TRBJ2-5	.	many	CASSQAPNNQETQYF	TGTGCCAGCAGCCAAGCCCCCAATAACCAAGAGACCCAGTACTTC
TRBV20-1	TRBJ2-5	TRBD1	.	CSAAPWWQGAGMVETQYF	TGCAGTGCTGCCCCGTGGTGGCAGGGGGCTGGTATGGTGGAGACCCAGTACTTC
TRBV6-5	TRBJ2-4	.	many	CASSYSSGLSNIQYF	TGTGCCAGCAGTTACTCCTCGGGACTGTCAAACATTCAGTACTTC
TRBV6-1	TRBJ1-2	.	many	CASSETAYGYTF	TGTGCCAGCAGTGAGACAGCCTATGGCTACACCTTC
TRBV12-3/TRBV12-4	TRBJ2-6	.	few	CAIIPSGANVLTF	TGTGCCATCATCCCATCTGGGGCCAACGTCCTGACTTTC
TRBV29-1	TRBJ2-5	.	.	CSVAALANFQETQYF	TGCAGCGTTGCCGCGCTAGCGAATTTCCAAGAGACCCAGTACTTC
TRBV6-5	TRBJ2-7	.	many	CASSSGDEQYF	TGTGCCAGCTCTTCGGGGGACGAGCAGTACTTC
TRBV5-1	TRBJ2-3	TRBD2	many	CASSLVAGGRTDTQYF	TGCGCCAGCAGCTTGGTGGCGGGAGGGAGGACAGATACGCAGTATTTT
TRBV7-9	TRBJ1-5	.	many	CASSFEDTDQPQHF	TGTGCCAGCAGCTTCGAGGATACGGATCAGCCCCAGCATTTT
TRBV5-1	TRBJ1-4	.	.	CASSRDGSNEKLFF	TGCGCCAGCAGCCGGGACGGCTCTAATGAAAAACTGTTTTTT
TRBV6-2/TRBV6-3	TRBJ1-1	TRBD1	many	CASRTDRLTEAFF	TGTGCCAGCAGGACGGACAGGCTCACTGAAGCTTTCTTT
TRBV6-5	TRBJ2-7	TRBD1	many	CASSYIRRGRFYEQYF	TGTGCCAGCAGTTACATACGAAGGGGGCGGTTCTACGAGCAGTACTTC
TRBV5-1	TRBJ2-3	TRBD1	.	CASSLRQGATDTQYF	TGCGCCAGCAGCTTGAGGCAGGGGGCAACAGATACGCAGTATTTT
TRBV7-2	TRBJ2-1	TRBD2	many	CASSLGLAGMDEQFF	TGTGCCAGCAGCTTAGGGCTAGCGGGAATGGATGAGCAGTTCTTC
TRBV4-3	TRBJ1-2	.	many	CASSEGDTNYGYTF	TGCGCCAGCAGCGAAGGGGATACTAACTATGGCTACACCTTC
TRBV5-8	TRBJ2-7	.	many	CASSLASPYEQYF	TGTGCCAGCAGCTTGGCCTCCCCCTACGAGCAGTACTTC
TRBV4-3	TRBJ2-1	.	many	CASSHPPRDSAQFF	TGCGCCAGCAGCCACCCTCCACGGGACTCGGCGCAGTTCTTC
TRBV7-9	TRBJ1-4	.	few	CASSPTGATNEKLFF	TGTGCCAGCAGCCCCACAGGCGCAACTAATGAAAAACTGTTTTTT
TRBV7-9	TRBJ1-1	.	many	CASSRGDTEAFF	TGTGCCAGCAGCAGGGGGGACACTGAAGCTTTCTTT
TRBV6-5	TRBJ2-5	.	many	CASSYPESASAQYF	TGTGCCAGCAGTTACCCAGAATCGGCTAGCGCACAGTACTTC
TRBV6-2/TRBV6-3	TRBJ2-6	.	few	CASSYVGANVLTF	TGTGCCAGCAGTTACGTAGGGGCCAACGTCCTGACTTTC
TRBV6-2/TRBV6-3	TRBJ1-2	TRBD1	many	CASRDRDRRVGYGYTF	TGTGCCAGCAGGGACCGGGACAGAAGAGTAGGATATGGCTACACCTTC
TRBV6-1	TRBJ1-5	.	many	CASSWGGFSNQPQHF	TGTGCCAGCAGCTGGGGGGGTTTTAGCAATCAGCCCCAGCATTTT
TRBV2	TRBJ2-5	.	many	CASSEALGIETQYF	TGTGCCAGCAGTGAAGCGCTCGGCATCGAGACCCAGTACTTC
TRBV10-1	TRBJ1-1	.	few	CASSRDMNTEAFF	TGCGCCAGCAGCAGGGACATGAACACTGAAGCTTTCTTT
TRBV28	TRBJ2-7	TRBD2	.	CASSKGTSIPEQYF	TGTGCCAGCAGTAAAGGGACTAGCATCCCCGAGCAGTACTTC
TRBV6-5	TRBJ2-7	TRBD2	many	CASSTGGDYEQYF	TGTGCCAGCAGTACGGGGGGGGACTACGAGCAGTACTTC